Below, 15 T cell receptor beta chains from the same sample are listed, as sequenced in a study of blood T cell repertoires in COVID-19. Clones were sequenced by immunoSEQ multiplex PCR, and TCRdb holds only the in-frame ones, with some missing. The sample has about 230,000 clones, around 84% seen once. What was sequenced was peripheral blood. The origin of the receptors is a man in his forties or fifties with acute or convalescent COVID-19.

V and J are TRBV18 and TRBJ1-1, with D perhaps TRBD1 (5 bases). The CDR3 has 14 residues. Germline loops: CDR1 KGHSH, CDR2 LQKENI. V gave up 5 bases and J gave up 4 bases, with 14 bases separating them. The CDR3 DNA reads TGTGCCAGCTCATCCCTAGGGGTGGGCACTGAAGCTTTCTTT. Translating it yields CASSSLGVGTEAFF.

The chain carries TRBV4-1 and TRBJ2-7; D possibly corresponds to TRBD2 (5 bases). V was cut by 4 bases and J by 4 bases, with 17 bases left in between. Germline CDR1 reads MGHRA; CDR2 reads YSYEKL. There are 15 residues in the CDR3. The CDR3 region is CASSPTLGLSYEQYF. CDR3 nucleotide sequence: TGCGCCAGCAGCCCGACCCTAGGACTTTCTTACGAGCAGTACTTC.

The chain links TRBV6-5 to TRBJ1-1; weak D call: TRBD1 (6 bases). CDR3 length equals 14 residues. Deletions cut 2 bases from V and 6 bases from J, with 13 bases between. In germline, CDR1 is MNHEY, CDR2 SVGAGI. The CDR3 DNA reads as TGTGCCAGCAGTTACCCAGGGGCGAGTTCTGAAGCTTTCTTT. Amino acids: CASSYPGASSEAFF.

The chain joins TRBV2 to TRBJ2-2, with a tentative D call TRBD2 (6 bases). This CDR3 is 12 amino acids long. Germline CDR1 reads SNHLY; CDR2 reads FYNNEI. Trimming pared 6 bases from V and 4 bases from J, leaving 6 bases between. This CDR3 is CASSGGTGELFF. For the CDR3, the DNA is TGTGCCAGCAGCGGGGGCACCGGGGAGCTGTTTTTT.

The genes are TRBV19 and TRBJ1-5; perhaps TRBD1 as D (6 bases). The V gene lost 5 bases and the J gene lost 4 bases, with 15 bases spanning the gap. Germline-derived CDR1 and CDR2 are LNHDA and SQIVND (reference sequence). This CDR3 has 15 amino acids. CDR3 nucleotide sequence: TGTGCCAGTAGTCCCCGGGAACAGGGTAATCAGCCCCAGCATTTT. Its protein product is CASSPREQGNQPQHF.

This clone was seen a few times. The chain links TRBV7-3 to TRBJ2-3; unclear D gene. The CDR3 spans 12 residues. Looked up from germline, CDR1 is SGHTA and CDR2 is FQGTGA. V lost 4 bases and J lost 5, with 7 bases in between. CDR3 protein: CASSSSGDTQYF. The CDR3 DNA is TGTGCCAGCAGCTCGAGTGGAGATACGCAGTATTTT.

This chain links TRBV5-1 with TRBJ1-6; TRBD1 matches 8 bases. V lost 0 bases and J lost 11; bases outside the gene matches: 4. The germline CDR1 and CDR2 sequences are SGHRS and YFSETQ. The CDR3 has 14 amino acids. The CDR3 sequence: CASSLDRGRTPLHF. The CDR3 DNA reads as TGCGCCAGCAGCTTGGACAGGGGGAGAACACCCCTCCACTTT.

There are a few counts of this clone. V gene TRBV3-1 (or the pseudogene TRBV3-2) combines with J gene TRBJ1-3, with 9 positions matching TRBD1. The CDR3 is 16 amino acids. Germline V gives CDR1 LGHDT, CDR2 YNNKEL (reference sequence). V gave up 4 bases and J gave up 4 bases; unmatched junction bases: 8. In DNA, the CDR3 is TGTGCCAGCAGCCGTGCACAGGGGGCTAGAGGAAACACCATATATTTT. Translated, it gives CASSRAQGARGNTIYF.

This rearrangement joins TRBV29-1 to TRBJ1-1, with 7 bases fitting TRBD1. The V gene's germline CDR1 is SQVTM and CDR2 ANQGSEA. Germline trimming cut 6 bases from V and 10 bases from J; bases unmatched to any gene: 8. This CDR3 spans 11 amino acids. The CDR3 DNA sequence: TGCAGCGTCCTAGAACAGGGGAGAGCTTTCTTT. Residues: CSVLEQGRAFF.

The CDR3 protein is CASSGGRSTYEQYF. In DNA, the CDR3 is TGTGCCAGCAGTGGGGGCAGATCTACCTACGAGCAGTACTTC. The V call is TRBV2, the J call TRBJ2-7; tentatively, D is TRBD1 (5 bases). The CDR3 runs to 14 residues. V lost 4 bases, J lost 2 bases, and 12 bases lay in between. In germline, CDR1 is SNHLY, CDR2 FYNNEI.

The rearrangement uses TRBV5-4 and TRBJ2-7; weak D call: TRBD1 (6 bases). V lost 2 bases, J lost 6 bases, and 18 bases lay in between. The CDR3 spans 15 residues. The germline V gene encodes CDR1 SGHNT and CDR2 YYREEE (reference sequence). Here the CDR3 reads CASSFLGGPPGEQYF. Here the CDR3 DNA reads TGTGCCAGCAGCTTCTTAGGGGGACCTCCTGGCGAGCAGTACTTC.

J is TRBJ1-2 and V is TRBV28, with 8 bases that match TRBD1. Germline CDR1 reads MDHEN; CDR2 reads SYDVKM. This CDR3 is built from 13 residues. Germline trimming cut 7 bases from V and 4 bases from J; bases unmatched to any gene: 5. This chain's CDR3 is CASNTGTGYGYTF. The CDR3 DNA is TGTGCCAGCAACACCGGGACAGGCTATGGCTACACCTTC.

The chain joins TRBV27 to TRBJ1-2, with 8 bases aligning to TRBD1. Trimming at V came to 3 bases and at J to 4 bases, leaving 4 bases not matched to a gene. The CDR3 is 14 residues long. Germline lookup yields CDR1 MNHEY and CDR2 SMNVEV (reference sequence). In nucleotides, the CDR3 is TGTGCCAGCAGTTTTACAGGGGGAGGCTATGGCTACACCTTC. Translated: CASSFTGGGYGYTF.

The chain has TRBV20-1 and TRBJ1-2; tentative D call: TRBD1 (6 bases). The CDR3 covers 11 residues. V dropped 8 bases and J dropped 6 bases, with 13 bases sitting between them. In germline, CDR1 is DFQATT, CDR2 SNEGSKA (reference sequence). The CDR3 loop is CSSPTGNGYTF. For the CDR3, the DNA is TGCAGTTCCCCCACAGGGAATGGCTACACCTTC.

This chain connects TRBV5-6 to TRBJ2-7; 8 positions agree with TRBD1. The CDR3 extends over 13 amino acids. V lost 4 bases to trimming and J lost 2 bases; unmatched junction nucleotides: 2. CDR1 and CDR2 (germline): SGHDT, YYEEEE. The CDR3 reads CASSRTGTYEQYF. In DNA form, the CDR3 reads TGTGCCAGCAGCCGGACAGGGACCTACGAGCAGTACTTC.